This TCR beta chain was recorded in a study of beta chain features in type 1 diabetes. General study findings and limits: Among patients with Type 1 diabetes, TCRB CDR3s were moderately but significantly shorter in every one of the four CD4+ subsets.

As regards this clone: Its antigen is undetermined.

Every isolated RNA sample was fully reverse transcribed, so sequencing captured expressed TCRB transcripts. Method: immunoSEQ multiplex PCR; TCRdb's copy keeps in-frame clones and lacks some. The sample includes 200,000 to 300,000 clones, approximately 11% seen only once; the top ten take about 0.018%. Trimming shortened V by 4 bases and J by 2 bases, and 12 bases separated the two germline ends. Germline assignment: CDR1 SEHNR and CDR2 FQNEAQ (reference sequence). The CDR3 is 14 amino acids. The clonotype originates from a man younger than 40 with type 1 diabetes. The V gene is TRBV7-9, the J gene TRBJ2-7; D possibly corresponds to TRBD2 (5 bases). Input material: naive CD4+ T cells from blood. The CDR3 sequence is CASSSRGGTYEQYF. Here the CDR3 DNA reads TGTGCCAGCAGCTCCCGAGGAGGAACCTACGAGCAGTACTTC.